The TCR beta chain described here comes from a study of memory CD4+ T cells and cytomegalovirus serostatus. Produced via immunoSEQ multiplex PCR; TCRdb's table is partial and in-frame only. The top ten hold 0.88% of the sample, which has tens of thousands of clones, roughly three quarters seen once. From germline, CDR1 is SGDLS and CDR2 YYNGEE. V gave up 4 bases and J gave up 2 bases, with 12 bases separating them. This CDR3 contains 14 residues. The sort gate was single viable CD3+CD4+CD8-CD45RO+ cells for memory CD4+ T cells. This sequence joins TRBV9 and TRBJ1-1, with D hard to call. This clonotype was sampled from an adult in good health and CMV-seronegative. Material: memory CD4+ T cells from blood. CDR3 coding DNA: TGTGCCAGCAGCCCCTCCTCAGGTAACACTGAAGCTTTCTTT. This codes for CASSPSSGNTEAFF.